This T cell receptor beta chain derives from a study of T cell changes during pregnancy in multiple sclerosis (dated by TCRdb to the late 2010s). About the study as a whole: In women with multiple sclerosis, the researchers looked at how the T cell repertoire shifted as pregnancy progressed.

Spanning cysteine to phenylalanine, the CDR3 consists of 17 amino acids. Here the CDR3 DNA is all that survives: 51 bases in frame from base 1. V is reduced by 6 bases and J by 0 bases, leaving a spacing of 18 bases between them. Reading the germline V gene gives CDR1 MDHEN and CDR2 SYDVKM. Worth noting for this clone: The target of this receptor is not known. Qualities for individual bases were not recorded, and no much larger clone is one base off.

The receptor library was made with the immunoSEQ multiplex PCR assay. As stored in TCRdb, this immuneACCESS dataset retains in-frame rearrangements with V and J assigned. A fraction of the clones does not appear; measured against another copy, unresolved V genes explain less than half of the discrepancy, and the remainder lacks a known reason. The sample contains fewer than 50,000 clones, around 93% of them found a single time. The ten largest clones add up to 3.5% to 5% of the sample. The chain is encoded by TRBV28 joined to TRBJ1-3, with no reliable assignment of the D segment. The TCR originated in a female donor with multiple sclerosis, enrolled in a pregnancy study. Sample: CD8+ T cells from peripheral blood mononuclear cells, taken in the first trimester of pregnancy. The base sequence is TGTGCCAGCAGCCTGACAATCCTGAACCCCTCTGGAAACACCATATATTTT. This encodes CASSLTILNPSGNTIYF.